This TCR beta chain is from a study of cytomegalovirus exposure and HLA in healthy donors. Vbeta (60) and Jbeta (13) primers were used in the PCR. TCRdb's table, derived via immunoSEQ multiplex PCR, lists solely in-frame clones and lacks some. The sample shows under 200,000 clones, roughly 72% of them seen only once. Healthy bone marrow donors formed the donor group. Trimming shortened V by 8 bases and J by 6 bases, and 16 bases separated the two germline ends. The CDR3 totals 13 residues. CDR1 and CDR2 from the germline V gene are MDHEN and SYDVKM. The sample consisted of PBMCs. This TCR was sampled from a man aged 30 to 39 in good health and CMV-seronegative. The chain joins TRBV28 to TRBJ1-1; D is possibly TRBD1 (6 bases). The CDR3 here is CASGTQGRAEAFF. The CDR3 coding sequence is TGTGCCAGCGGCACACAGGGTCGGGCTGAAGCTTTCTTT.